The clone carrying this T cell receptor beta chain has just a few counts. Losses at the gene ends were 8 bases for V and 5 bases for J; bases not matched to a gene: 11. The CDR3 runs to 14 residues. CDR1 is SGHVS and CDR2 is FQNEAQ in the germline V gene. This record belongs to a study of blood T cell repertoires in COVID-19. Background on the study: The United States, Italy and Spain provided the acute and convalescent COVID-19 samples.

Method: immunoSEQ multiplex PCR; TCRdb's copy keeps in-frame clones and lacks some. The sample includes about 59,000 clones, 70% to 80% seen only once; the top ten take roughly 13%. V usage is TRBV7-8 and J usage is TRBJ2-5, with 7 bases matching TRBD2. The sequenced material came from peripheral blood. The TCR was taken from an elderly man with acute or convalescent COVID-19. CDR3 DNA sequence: TGTGCCAGCTGCCTGGGCGGGGGAGAGGAGACCCAGTACTTC. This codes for CASCLGGGEETQYF.